What follows are 6 T cell receptor beta chains derived from one specimen sequenced in a study of blood T cell repertoires in COVID-19. Clones were sequenced by immunoSEQ multiplex PCR, and TCRdb holds only the in-frame ones, with some missing. In the table there are fewer than 300,000 clones, 85% to 90% of which are singletons. The sample taken for sequencing was peripheral blood. The receptor source for this set is a woman between 40 and 55 years old who had recovered from COVID-19.

The chain couples TRBV7-9 to TRBJ2-7; tentative D call: TRBD2 (5 bases). The CDR3 has 13 amino acids. V was pared by 7 bases and J by 5 bases, with 15 bases between. Germline V gene lookup returns CDR1 SEHNR and CDR2 FQNEAQ (reference sequence). The CDR3 reads CASTPPPGDEQYF. The CDR3 DNA sequence: TGTGCCAGCACCCCACCCCCCGGGGACGAGCAGTACTTC.

The chain links TRBV23-1 to TRBJ1-3; 10 bases align to TRBD1. TRBV23-1 is identified as an open reading frame with a role that is uncertain. The CDR3 consists of 14 residues. J was trimmed by 4 bases and V by 6 bases; bases with no gene match: 3. The CDR3 nucleotides are TGCGCCAGCAGAGGACAGGGGGAAGGAAACACCATATATTTT. It translates to CASRGQGEGNTIYF.

The chain is built from TRBV4-2 and TRBJ2-7; 10 bases align to TRBD2. The CDR3 extends over 20 amino acids. With 2 bases clipped from V and 0 bases from J, the junction kept 16 bases outside the gene matches. Germline V lookup: CDR1 LGHNA, CDR2 YNFKEQ. The DNA of the CDR3 is TGTGCCAGCAGCCAAAGGGGGGGGGCTAGCGGGAGTGGGAGCTCCTACGAGCAGTACTTC. This codes for CASSQRGGASGSGSSYEQYF.

The chain has TRBV19 and TRBJ2-7; the match to TRBD2 covers 8 bases. In germline, CDR1 is LNHDA, CDR2 SQIVND (reference sequence). The trim removed 6 bases at V and 1 base at J, leaving 2 bases unmatched. The CDR3 spans 13 residues. CDR3 nucleotides: TGTGCCAGTAGCCGGGGGGGATCCTACGAGCAGTACTTC. It translates to CASSRGGSYEQYF.

The rearrangement uses TRBV2 and TRBJ1-1, with a possible D match to TRBD1 (5 bases). The CDR3 runs to 15 residues. V gave up 1 base and J gave up 4 bases, with 13 bases separating them. The germline CDR1 and CDR2 sequences are SNHLY and FYNNEI. The DNA for the CDR3 is TGTGCCAGCAGTGAAGACCCCAGGGTGGGCACTGAAGCTTTCTTT. As protein: CASSEDPRVGTEAFF.

This CDR3 reads CASKRGGSNMNTEAFF. The CDR3 region has the DNA TGTGCCAGCAAGCGGGGGGGGAGTAACATGAACACTGAAGCTTTCTTT. The chain is built from TRBV3-1 (or the pseudogene TRBV3-2) and TRBJ1-1, with D tentatively TRBD1 (5 bases). Germline CDR1 LGHDT, CDR2 YNNKEL (reference sequence). V was trimmed by 7 bases and J by 0 bases, leaving 18 bases between them. This CDR3 contains 16 residues.